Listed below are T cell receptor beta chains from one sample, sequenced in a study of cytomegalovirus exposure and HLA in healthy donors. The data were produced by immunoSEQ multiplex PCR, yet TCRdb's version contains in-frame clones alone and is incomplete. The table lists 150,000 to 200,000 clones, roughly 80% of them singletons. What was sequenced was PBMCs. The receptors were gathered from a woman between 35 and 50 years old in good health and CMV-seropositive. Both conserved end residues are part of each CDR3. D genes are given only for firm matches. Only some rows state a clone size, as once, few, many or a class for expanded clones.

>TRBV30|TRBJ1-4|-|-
TGTGCCTGGAGTTTGGGGGGGGAGGGAGGGGAAAAACTGTTTTTT
CAWSLGGEGGEKLFF
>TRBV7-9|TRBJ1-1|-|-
TGTTCCAGCAGCTTAGCCAGGCTGACTGAAGCTTTCTTT
CSSSLARLTEAFF
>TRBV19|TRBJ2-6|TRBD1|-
TGTGCCAGTAGTATGAGTAGGACAGGGGGCTCTGGGGCCAACGTCCTGACTTTC
CASSMSRTGGSGANVLTF
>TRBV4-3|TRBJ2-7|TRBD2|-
TGCGCCAGCAGCCTGCCCTCTACTAGCGGCTCCTACGAGCAGTACTTC
CASSLPSTSGSYEQYF
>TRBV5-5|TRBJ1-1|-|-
TGTGCCAGCAGCCCAGGGGCCCTGAACACTGAAGCTTTCTTT
CASSPGALNTEAFF
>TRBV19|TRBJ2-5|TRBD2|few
TGTGCCAGTAGTCCCCCGGGCGGGAGGTCAGAGACCCAGTACTTC
CASSPPGGRSETQYF
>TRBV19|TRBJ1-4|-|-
TGTGCCAGTAGTCCCACAGGGTCTTTCCGAGGCGAAAAACTGTTTTTT
CASSPTGSFRGEKLFF
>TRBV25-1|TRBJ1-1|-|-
TGTGCCAGTAGGTGGGGGGGGGAAGCTTTCTTT
CASRWGGEAFF
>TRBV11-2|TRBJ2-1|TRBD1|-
TGTGCCAGCAGCTTGGACAGGGGACGTGGGCAGTTCTTC
CASSLDRGRGQFF
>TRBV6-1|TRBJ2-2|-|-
TGTGCCAGCAGTCTAGCGGGACAGGTGACCGGGGAGCTGTTTTTT
CASSLAGQVTGELFF
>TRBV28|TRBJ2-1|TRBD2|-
TGTGCCAGCAGTTTATATGCTAGCGGGAGTGGTAGTGAGCAGTTCTTC
CASSLYASGSGSEQFF
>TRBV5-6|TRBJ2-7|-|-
TGTGCCAGCACCACTTTGGGGGCACCCTATTACGAGCAGTACTTC
CASTTLGAPYYEQYF
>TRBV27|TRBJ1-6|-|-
TGTGCCAGCAGTTCCCGACAGGCGGATTCACCCCTCCACTTT
CASSSRQADSPLHF
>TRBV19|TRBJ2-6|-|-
TGTGCCAGTAGTAAAAAGGGGGCTGGGGCCAACGTCCTGACTTTC
CASSKKGAGANVLTF
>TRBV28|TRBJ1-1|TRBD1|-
TGTGCCAGCAGTGCCCCGACAGGGTCGAAAACTGAAGCTTTCTTT
CASSAPTGSKTEAFF
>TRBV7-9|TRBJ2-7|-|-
TGTGCCAGCAGCGCGGGACAGACTTTTGAGCAGTACTTC
CASSAGQTFEQYF
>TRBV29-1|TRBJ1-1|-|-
TGCAGCGTTGATATCCAGGGAGGGGGCACTGAAGCTTTCTTT
CSVDIQGGGTEAFF
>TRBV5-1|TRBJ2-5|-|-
TGCGCCAGCAGCGAAAACAGACAGGGAGGAGAGACCCAGTACTTC
CASSENRQGGETQYF
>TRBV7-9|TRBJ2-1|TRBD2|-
TGTGCCAGCAGCCCCATAGGTTCGCGGGAGGGCCAGTTCTTC
CASSPIGSREGQFF
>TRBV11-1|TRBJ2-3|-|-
TGTGCCAGCAGCTTAGCGGAGGGGGCGAGCACAGATACGCAGTATTTT
CASSLAEGASTDTQYF
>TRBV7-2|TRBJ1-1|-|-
TGTGCCAGCAGCTTATGGGCCGGAGGTTACACTGAAGCTTTCTTT
CASSLWAGGYTEAFF
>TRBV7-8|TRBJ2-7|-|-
TGTGCCAGCAGCTTCGAGGGAGGCACATACGAGCAGTACTTC
CASSFEGGTYEQYF
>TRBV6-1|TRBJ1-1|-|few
TGTGCCAGCAGTTCCAGGGCCGAAGCTTTCTTT
CASSSRAEAFF
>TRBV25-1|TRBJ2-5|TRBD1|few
TGTGCCAGCAGTGGTGGGGTTGGACAGGTCAACCAAGAGACCCAGTACTTC
CASSGGVGQVNQETQYF
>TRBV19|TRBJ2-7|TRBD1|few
TGTGCCAGTCAAGCGACAGGGGGAATCTACGAGCAGTACTTC
CASQATGGIYEQYF
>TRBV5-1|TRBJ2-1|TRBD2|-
TGCGCCAGCAGCTCGGTTCTAGCGGGAGGGGGAAATGAGCAGTTCTTC
CASSSVLAGGGNEQFF
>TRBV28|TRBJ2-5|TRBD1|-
TGTGCCAGCAGTACTAACAGGGGGAAATACCAAGAGACCCAGTACTTC
CASSTNRGKYQETQYF
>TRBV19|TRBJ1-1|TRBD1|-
TGTGCCAGTCGCCTAGGGGGCGGTATGAACACTGAAGCTTTCTTT
CASRLGGGMNTEAFF
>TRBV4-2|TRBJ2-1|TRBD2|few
TGTGCCAGCAGCCAAGCCCACGGGGGAGGGCCCTACAATGAGCAGTTCTTC
CASSQAHGGGPYNEQFF
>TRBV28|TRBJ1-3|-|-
TGTGCCAGTTACAGGGAGAGGGGAAACACCATATATTTT
CASYRERGNTIYF
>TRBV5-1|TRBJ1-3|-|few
TGCGCCAGCAGCTTGGCAGGGTCTGGAAACACCATATATTTT
CASSLAGSGNTIYF
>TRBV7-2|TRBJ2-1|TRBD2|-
TGTGCCAGCAGCCCAGCCGGGACTAGCGGGAGGAGGGAGCAGTTCTTC
CASSPAGTSGRREQFF
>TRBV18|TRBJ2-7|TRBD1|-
TGTGCCAGCTCTCTAGACAGGGGGGTCTACGAGCAGTACTTC
CASSLDRGVYEQYF
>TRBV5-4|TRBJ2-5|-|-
TGTGCCAGCAGCCTCCTCCAAGAGACCCAGTACTTC
CASSLLQETQYF
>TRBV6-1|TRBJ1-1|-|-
TGTGCCAGCAGCTACACCGGCGGGTTGGCTTTCTTT
CASSYTGGLAFF
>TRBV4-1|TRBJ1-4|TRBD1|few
TGCGCCAGCAGCCACCCCGAAGGGGCCCGAGGGGGCTGGTATGAAAAACTGTTTTTT
CASSHPEGARGGWYEKLFF
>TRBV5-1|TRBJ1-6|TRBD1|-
TGCGCCAGCAGCTCGGGACAGGGGGCCTTTAATTCACCCCTCCACTTT
CASSSGQGAFNSPLHF
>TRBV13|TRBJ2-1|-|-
TGTGCCAGCAGCTTAGATCTTAACAATGAGCAGTTCTTC
CASSLDLNNEQFF
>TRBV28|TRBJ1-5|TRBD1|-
TGTGCCGCCTGGGGGACAGGCAATCAGCCCCAGCATTTT
CAAWGTGNQPQHF
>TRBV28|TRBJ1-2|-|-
TGTGCCAGCAGTTCAGGCAATCCACCGGCTTTC
CASSSGNPPAF
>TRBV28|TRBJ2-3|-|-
TGTGCCAGCAGTACTCCCAGGGAGGTCAACACAGATACGCAGTATTTT
CASSTPREVNTDTQYF